These 24 T cell receptor beta chains were all obtained from the same sample, sequenced in a study of control samples from healthy donors and cancer patients. Repertoires were generated with immunoSEQ multiplex PCR, while TCRdb's copy carries only in-frame clones and drops some. Of roughly 93,000 clones listed, roughly 91% are singletons. The sequenced material came from PBMCs. The receptors stem from a woman aged 45-60 years with colorectal cancer.

J is TRBJ2-5 and V is TRBV7-2; the match to TRBD1 covers 7 bases. This CDR3 spans 16 amino acids. Trimming cost V 0 bases and J 2 bases; bases outside gene matches: 6. Germline CDR1 and CDR2: SGHTA and FQGNSA. CDR3 in amino acids: CASSLAGTEGQETQYF. In DNA form, the CDR3 reads TGTGCCAGCAGCTTAGCCGGGACAGAGGGACAAGAGACCCAGTACTTC.

The chain joins TRBV12-3 or TRBV12-4 to TRBJ1-2; D not resolved. Trimming removed 5 bases at V and 8 bases at J, with 12 bases between. The CDR3 runs to 12 residues. CDR3 in DNA: TGTGCCAGCAGTAACACAAACCGGGGCTACACCTTC. Residues: CASSNTNRGYTF.

The chain links TRBV10-3 to TRBJ1-3, with 9 bases matching TRBD1. With 6 bases clipped from V and 0 bases from J, the junction kept 3 bases outside the gene matches. Looked up from germline, CDR1 is ENHRY and CDR2 is SYGVKD. CDR3 length: 15 residues. The CDR3 region has the DNA TGTGCCATCAGGGGACAGGGTAGCTCTGGAAACACCATATATTTT. It codes for CAIRGQGSSGNTIYF.

V and J are TRBV7-2 and TRBJ2-3; weak D call: TRBD2 (5 bases). The CDR3 extends over 15 amino acids. Looked up from germline, CDR1 is SGHTA and CDR2 is FQGNSA. V lost 5 bases, J lost 1 base, and 13 bases lay in between. This CDR3 reads CASSPGSVGTDTQYF. The CDR3 region has the DNA TGTGCCAGCAGCCCCGGTAGCGTTGGCACAGATACGCAGTATTTT. Variable domain in full (rest from reference TRBV7-2 and TRBJ2-3): GAGVSQSPSNKVTEKGKDVELRCDPISGHTALYWYRQSLGQGLEFLIYFQGNSAPDKSGLPSDRFSAERTGGSVSTLTIQRTQQEDSAVYLCASSPGSVGTDTQYFGPGTRLTVL.

CDR3 residues: CASSPPSPTGELFF. The DNA for the CDR3 is TGTGCCAGCTCACCACCATCTCCCACCGGGGAGCTGTTTTTT. This sequence joins TRBV18 and TRBJ2-2; D is undetermined. Germline lookup yields CDR1 KGHSH and CDR2 LQKENI. This CDR3 is built from 14 residues. V was trimmed by 0 bases and J by 4 bases, leaving 6 bases between them. Together with reference TRBV18 and TRBJ2-2, the CDR3 gives the full variable domain: NAGVMQNPRHLVRRRGQEARLRCSPMKGHSHVYWYRQLPEEGLKFMVYLQKENIIDESGMPKERFSAEFPKEGPSILRIQQVVRGDSAAYFCASSPPSPTGELFFGEGSRLTVL.

This clone was found a few times. The rearrangement links TRBV28 to TRBJ1-2; D might be TRBD1 (6 bases). There are 14 residues in the CDR3. The V gene lost 4 bases and the J gene lost 1 base, with 10 bases spanning the gap. Germline-derived CDR1 and CDR2 are MDHEN and SYDVKM. In nucleotides, the CDR3 is TGTGCCAGCAGTTGGACAGCTGGTAACTATGGCTACACCTTC. Translation: CASSWTAGNYGYTF.

J is TRBJ2-3 and V is TRBV7-2, with no clear D. Germline CDR1 is SGHTA and CDR2 is FQGNSA. V shed 11 bases and J shed 1 base, with 13 bases lying between them. The CDR3 loop spans 13 amino acids. Written as DNA, the CDR3 is TGTGCCGTAAGGCCGGGTGGCACAGATACGCAGTATTTT. It is translated as CAVRPGGTDTQYF. The entire variable domain, with the rest obtained from reference TRBV7-2 and TRBJ2-3, is as follows: GAGVSQSPSNKVTEKGKDVELRCDPISGHTALYWYRQSLGQGLEFLIYFQGNSAPDKSGLPSDRFSAERTGGSVSTLTIQRTQQEDSAVYLCAVRPGGTDTQYFGPGTRLTVL.

This sequence joins TRBV5-6 and TRBJ1-5; D ambiguous. Trimming removed 4 bases at V and 5 bases at J, with 10 bases between. In germline, CDR1 is SGHDT, CDR2 YYEEEE. The CDR3 spans 13 residues. The CDR3 DNA follows: TGTGCCAGCAGCGAAGGACCCGATCAGCCCCAGCATTTT. This translates into CASSEGPDQPQHF.

The genes are TRBV18 and TRBJ2-6; 8 positions match TRBD1. The CDR3 is 16 amino acids. Germline values: CDR1 KGHSH, CDR2 LQKENI. V was pared by 1 base and J by 3 bases, with 2 bases of the junction left unmatched. The CDR3 reads CASSPRTGNGANVLTF. The CDR3 DNA reads TGTGCCAGCTCACCACGGACAGGGAATGGGGCCAACGTCCTGACTTTC.

This sequence joins TRBV7-8 and TRBJ2-3, with D hard to call. V was trimmed by 4 bases and J by 3 bases, leaving 11 bases between them. The CDR3 totals 14 residues. Germline CDR1 is SGHVS and CDR2 is FQNEAQ. The CDR3 protein is CASSSGSGTDTQYF. The CDR3 bases are TGTGCCAGCAGCTCCGGGTCGGGTACAGATACGCAGTATTTT.

This sequence joins TRBV6-2 or TRBV6-3 and TRBJ1-3, with D uncertain. The CDR3 loop spans 17 amino acids. From germline, CDR1 is MNHEY and CDR2 SVGEGT. V was pared by 4 bases and J by 0 bases, with 16 bases between. This CDR3 reads CASSLVGLSSSGNTIYF. The CDR3 DNA follows: TGTGCCAGCAGTTTGGTAGGCCTCTCAAGCTCTGGAAACACCATATATTTT.

The chain is built from TRBV19 and TRBJ1-5; D is possibly TRBD1 (6 bases). The CDR3 covers 14 residues. Looked up from germline, CDR1 is LNHDA and CDR2 is SQIVND (reference sequence). V lost 2 bases, J lost 7 bases, and 12 bases lay in between. The chain's CDR3 is CASSIRTEVQPQHF. In nucleotides, the CDR3 is TGTGCCAGTAGTATACGGACAGAGGTACAGCCCCAGCATTTT.

CDR3 sequence: CASSPSGGEETQYF. CDR3 nucleotides: TGTGCCAGCAGCCCCTCGGGTGGGGAAGAGACCCAGTACTTC. The gene calls are TRBV28 and TRBJ2-5; D ambiguous. V lost 6 bases to trimming and J lost 3 bases, with 14 bases between them. Per germline, CDR1 MDHEN and CDR2 SYDVKM. The CDR3 spans 14 residues.

J is TRBJ2-3 and V is TRBV25-1; D remains ambiguous. Trimming cost V 0 bases and J 2 bases, with 9 bases left between them. This CDR3 is built from 15 residues. CDR1 is MGHDK, CDR2 SYGVNS, per germline. In DNA, the CDR3 is TGTGCCAGCAGTGAATACTCGCCCTACACAGATACGCAGTATTTT. Encoded protein: CASSEYSPYTDTQYF.

The rearrangement joins TRBV15 to TRBJ2-3; 7 nucleotides agree with TRBD1. The germline V gene has CDR1 LNHNV and CDR2 YYDKDF (reference sequence). This CDR3 is 17 amino acids long. Trimming removed 0 bases from V and 2 bases from J; junction bases left unmatched: 8. The CDR3 here is CATSRDLKTGSTDTQYF. CDR3 sequence (DNA): TGTGCCACCAGCAGAGACCTCAAGACAGGGTCCACAGATACGCAGTATTTT.

This chain connects TRBV6-2 or TRBV6-3 to TRBJ1-2; D is ambiguous. The V end lost 2 bases, the J end lost 8 bases, and 9 bases lay between the germline ends. CDR3 length equals 12 residues. CDR1 and CDR2 from the germline V gene are MNHEY and SVGEGT. The CDR3 nucleotides are TGTGCCAGCAGTTACGGAGGGAGCGGCTACACCTTC. It specifies CASSYGGSGYTF.

The rearrangement uses TRBV9 and TRBJ1-2, with TRBD1 as a possible D gene (6 bases). Deletions cut 0 bases from V and 5 bases from J, with 8 bases between. The CDR3 runs to 13 residues. Germline values: CDR1 SGDLS, CDR2 YYNGEE. The CDR3 DNA reads as TGTGCCAGCAGCGTAGGAGGACAGTATGGCTACACCTTC. This gives the protein CASSVGGQYGYTF.

The genes are TRBV4-3 and TRBJ2-7, with TRBD1 matching over 7 bases. CDR1 LGHNA and CDR2 YSLEER come from the germline V gene. CDR3 length: 16 amino acids. Trimming took 3 bases from V and 1 from J; bases not matched to a gene: 9. For the CDR3, the DNA is TGCGCCAGCAGCCAGGACGGACAGGACCAGTCCTACGAGCAGTACGTC. Protein: CASSQDGQDQSYEQYV.

The CDR3 DNA is TGTGCCAGCAGTTCCTCGGGGGGCCAGCCCCAGCATTTT. This codes for CASSSSGGQPQHF. The V call is TRBV6-5, the J call TRBJ1-5; maybe TRBD1 (6 bases). CDR1 and CDR2 from the germline V gene are MNHEY and SVGAGI. This CDR3 has 13 residues. The V gene lost 4 bases and the J gene lost 7 bases, with 11 bases spanning the gap.

The chain carries TRBV14 and TRBJ1-1; 7 nucleotides align to TRBD1. Germline values: CDR1 SGHDN, CDR2 FVKESK. This CDR3 has 15 residues. The V and J ends lost 2 bases and 1 base, in that order; junction bases with no gene match: 4. The CDR3 sequence: CASSQFRGRNTEAFF. CDR3 DNA: TGTGCCAGCAGCCAATTTAGGGGGCGGAACACTGAAGCTTTCTTT.

The chain couples TRBV5-6 to TRBJ1-1; 12 bases match TRBD1. CDR1 and CDR2 from the germline V gene are SGHDT and YYEEEE. This CDR3 spans 14 amino acids. V shed 1 base and J 10 bases; nucleotides not matched to a gene: 5. The CDR3 here is CASSLWDRGRGAFF. The CDR3, as DNA: TGTGCCAGCAGCTTGTGGGACAGGGGGCGCGGAGCTTTCTTT.

V and J are TRBV2 and TRBJ2-7, with TRBD1 identical over 7 bases. The V segment lost 5 bases and the J segment 2 bases; nucleotides outside the gene matches: 9. The CDR3 has 15 residues. CDR1 SNHLY and CDR2 FYNNEI come from the germline V gene. The CDR3 is CASSPTGHKPYEQYV. CDR3 nucleotides: TGTGCCAGCAGTCCGACAGGGCATAAACCCTACGAGCAGTACGTC.

The chain uses TRBV18 and TRBJ1-4; D not certain. Germline-derived CDR1 and CDR2 are KGHSH and LQKENI. This CDR3 contains 11 residues. V gave up 3 bases and J gave up 7 bases, with 3 bases separating them. The CDR3 reads CASSPGEKLFF. The CDR3, as DNA: TGTGCCAGCTCACCGGGTGAAAAACTGTTTTTT.

The chain joins TRBV7-2 to TRBJ2-3; unclear D gene. V was trimmed by 1 base and J by 0 bases, leaving 11 bases between them. The CDR3 extends over 16 amino acids. Germline V gives CDR1 SGHTA, CDR2 FQGNSA. This CDR3 reads CASSLGVSSSTDTQYF. In DNA form, the CDR3 reads TGTGCCAGCAGCTTAGGGGTGTCATCTAGCACAGATACGCAGTATTTT.